The 15 T cell receptor beta chains presented below share a single source sample, sequenced in a study of OX40 agonist ivuxolimab in advanced cancers. The table came from immunoSEQ multiplex PCR; TCRdb's copy has only in-frame clones and leaves some out. The sample contains approximately 7,000 clones, 65% to 90% of which appear only once. This sample comprised CD4+ or CD8+ T cells sorted from blood, obtained in a trial of the OX40 agonist ivuxolimab. The source of these receptors is an adult with an advanced solid tumor such as melanoma, head and neck, liver or kidney cancer.

The J gene is TRBJ1-1, the V gene TRBV7-9; weak D call: TRBD1 (5 bases). From germline, CDR1 is SEHNR and CDR2 FQNEAQ (reference sequence). This CDR3 has 13 amino acids. Trimming took off 5 bases at V and 5 bases at J, with 12 bases between the two ends. CDR3 loop: CASSPIRATEAFF. As DNA, the CDR3 is TGTGCCAGCAGCCCAATCAGGGCGACTGAAGCTTTCTTT.

The chain employs TRBV7-9 and TRBJ2-7, with 9 nucleotides matching TRBD1. After removal of 4 bases from V and 1 base from J, the junction contained 5 bases not matched to a gene. Germline V gives CDR1 SEHNR, CDR2 FQNEAQ (reference sequence). CDR3 size: 15 residues. This CDR3 reads CASSSDRGNSYEQYF. CDR3 nucleotides: TGTGCCAGCAGCTCGGACAGGGGAAATTCCTACGAGCAGTACTTC.

The genes are TRBV30 and TRBJ2-7; the D gene is possibly TRBD1 (6 bases). Germline loops: CDR1 GTSNPN, CDR2 SVGIG (reference sequence). The CDR3 spans 13 residues. Trimming pared 4 bases from V and 2 bases from J, leaving 12 bases between. DNA for the CDR3: TGTGCCTGGATGGACAGCCGAGCCTACGAGCAGTACTTC. Protein product: CAWMDSRAYEQYF. Full variable domain (outside the CDR3, taken from reference TRBV30 and TRBJ2-7): SQTIHQWPATLVQPVGSPLSLECTVEGTSNPNLYWYRQAAGRGLQLLFYSVGIGQISSEVPQNLSASRPQDRQFILSSKKLLLSDSGFYLCAWMDSRAYEQYFGPGTRLTVT.

This chain links TRBV14 with TRBJ2-7, with D possibly being TRBD1 (5 bases). Per the germline V gene, CDR1 is SGHDN and CDR2 is FVKESK. This CDR3 has 14 amino acids. V was shortened by 3 bases and J by 2 bases, with 11 bases between the two germline ends. The CDR3 nucleotides read TGTGCCAGCAGCCATCCAGGGTTGCCCTACGAGCAGTACTTC. It codes for CASSHPGLPYEQYF.

This rearrangement joins TRBV5-4 to TRBJ2-7; TRBD1 matches 12 bases. Germline values: CDR1 SGHNT, CDR2 YYREEE (reference sequence). This CDR3 has 14 residues. V was pared by 3 bases and J by 5 bases, with 3 bases of the junction left unmatched. CDR3 DNA: TGTGCCAGCAGCTCCGGGACAGGGGGCGACGAGCAGTACTTC. Encoded protein: CASSSGTGGDEQYF.

This clone has only a few counts. The chain recombines TRBV6-5 with TRBJ1-1; weak D call: TRBD1 (6 bases). Germline lookup yields CDR1 MNHEY and CDR2 SVGAGI. Trimming left V 0 bases short and J 6 bases short, with 11 bases between. The length of the CDR3 is 14 residues. The CDR3 DNA sequence: TGTGCCAGCAGTTACTCGGACAGCGGGCCTGAAGCTTTCTTT. It encodes CASSYSDSGPEAFF.

V and J are TRBV11-2 and TRBJ2-7; D possibly corresponds to TRBD1 (5 bases). From germline, CDR1 is SGHAT and CDR2 FQNNGV. V dropped 5 bases and J dropped 3 bases, with 14 bases sitting between them. The CDR3 contains 14 residues. CDR3 loop: CASSPAPGFYEQYF. The CDR3 DNA follows: TGTGCCAGCAGCCCCGCTCCAGGGTTCTACGAGCAGTACTTC. The full variable domain, in which reference TRBV11-2 and TRBJ2-7 provide the parts outside the CDR3, is EAGVAQSPRYKIIEKRQSVAFWCNPISGHATLYWYQQILGQGPKLLIQFQNNGVVDDSQLPKDRFSAERLKGVDSTLKIQPAKLEDSAVYLCASSPAPGFYEQYFGPGTRLTVT.

This clone was recorded only once. The rearrangement joins TRBV29-1 to TRBJ2-1, with 8 bases lining up with TRBD1. CDR3 length equals 12 residues. With 3 bases clipped from V and 7 bases from J, the junction kept 2 bases outside the gene matches. Germline-derived CDR1 and CDR2 are SQVTM and ANQGSEA. The CDR3 sequence is CSVDQGANEQFF. The CDR3, as DNA: TGCAGCGTTGATCAGGGGGCAAATGAGCAGTTCTTC.

The chain is built from TRBV9 and TRBJ2-7; TRBD2 is a possible D gene (5 bases). V shed 0 bases and J shed 7 bases, with 11 bases lying between them. CDR3 size: 13 residues. CDR1 and CDR2 (germline): SGDLS, YYNGEE. The CDR3 bases are TGTGCCAGCAGCGTAGAGGGTCCGGGGGAGCAGTACTTC. Translating gives CASSVEGPGEQYF.

V is TRBV28 and J is TRBJ2-7; no clear D. V lost 5 bases, J lost 6 bases, and 8 bases lay in between. Per germline, CDR1 MDHEN and CDR2 SYDVKM. CDR3 length: 11 amino acids. The CDR3 nucleotides read TGTGCCAGCAGTCCCTCCACCGAGCAGTACTTC. Amino acid sequence: CASSPSTEQYF.

J is TRBJ2-2 and V is TRBV27; a possible D gene is TRBD2 (6 bases). V was shortened by 2 bases and J by 5 bases, with 12 bases between the two germline ends. CDR1 and CDR2 (germline): MNHEY, SMNVEV (reference sequence). The CDR3 spans 15 residues. CDR3 DNA: TGTGCCAGCAGTTTAAACGGAGGGAGAACCGGGGAGCTGTTTTTT. Its translation is CASSLNGGRTGELFF.

The gene calls are TRBV2 and TRBJ1-1; TRBD1 aligns across 7 bases. V shed 4 bases and J 1 base; nucleotides not matched to a gene: 15. CDR3 length: 18 amino acids. CDR1 and CDR2 from the germline V gene are SNHLY and FYNNEI. CDR3 bases: TGTGCCAGCAGTGGAATACAGGGGAGGGTCGAACCGAACACTGAAGCTTTCTTT. Amino acids: CASSGIQGRVEPNTEAFF.

This clone was seen a few times. The chain joins TRBV19 to TRBJ2-2, with TRBD2 identical over 11 bases. The V gene's germline CDR1 is LNHDA and CDR2 SQIVND (reference sequence). This CDR3 comprises 17 residues. Losses at the gene ends were 1 base for V and 1 base for J; bases not matched to a gene: 2. CDR3 region: CASSIVTSGGNTGELFF. The CDR3 nucleotides are TGTGCCAGTAGTATAGTAACTAGCGGGGGGAACACCGGGGAGCTGTTTTTT. The full variable domain, rest sourced from reference TRBV19 and TRBJ2-2, is DGGITQSPKYLFRKEGQNVTLSCEQNLNHDAMYWYRQDPGQGLRLIYYSQIVNDFQKGDIAEGYSVSREKKESFPLTVTSAQKNPTAFYLCASSIVTSGGNTGELFFGEGSRLTVL.

This clone was seen only once. The chain has TRBV19 and TRBJ2-5, with 13 bases lining up with TRBD2. The CDR3 runs to 17 residues. V gave up 4 bases and J gave up 4 bases; unmatched junction bases: 9. Germline loops: CDR1 LNHDA, CDR2 SQIVND (reference sequence). The DNA for the CDR3 is TGTGCCAGTAGTACACCGGGACTAGCGGGGCGGGGAGAGACCCAGTACTTC. It is translated as CASSTPGLAGRGETQYF.

The CDR3 loop is CASSPRFAAPTDLYGYTF. In nucleotides, the CDR3 is TGTGCCAGCAGCCCCCGTTTCGCTGCCCCAACTGACTTATATGGCTACACCTTC. The chain employs TRBV21-1 and TRBJ1-2. TRBV21-1 is a documented pseudogene. The CDR3 loop spans 18 amino acids.